This is a list of T cell receptor beta chains from one sample in a study of read filtering for tumor transcriptome and immune sequencing. TCRdb called the reads again in MiXCR, with one record for every CDR3 protein. The table lists tens of thousands of distinct CDR3 sequences, about 14% of them singletons, with more than 15% in the top ten. Sample: a population of CD138-negative cells sorted from bone marrow. These receptors all stem from a donor at least 40 years old with multiple myeloma. CDR3s include the opening cysteine and the closing phenylalanine or tryptophan. A D gene is named only where the DNA matches it firmly. A row's size may be missing; if present it is once, few, many or a size class.

TRBJ2-1 | TRBV6-2/TRBV6-3 | NA | 11 | many | CASTMGFEQFF | TGTGCCAGCACCATGGGGTTTGAGCAGTTCTTC
TRBJ2-5 | TRBV20-1 | TRBD2 | 15 | many | CSARSGLAGQETQYF | TGCAGTGCTAGATCGGGGCTAGCGGGGCAAGAGACCCAGTACTTC
TRBJ2-6 | TRBV6-1 | TRBD1 | 15 | many | CASRSGGTGANVLTF | TGTGCCAGCAGGTCAGGGGGCACTGGGGCCAACGTCCTGACTTTC
TRBJ2-5 | TRBV12-3/TRBV12-4 | NA | 14 | NA | CVSSPRDRQEIQYF | TGTGTCAGCAGTCCGCGGGACAGACAAGAGATCCAGTACTTC
TRBJ1-6 | TRBV20-1 | NA | 12 | many | CSARDGGSPLHF | TGCAGTGCTAGAGACGGGGGTTCACCCCTCCACTTT
TRBJ1-1 | TRBV12-3/TRBV12-4 | NA | 13 | many | CASSWRIGTEAFF | TGTGCCAGCAGTTGGCGTATCGGCACTGAAGCTTTCTTT
TRBJ2-7 | TRBV4-1 | TRBD1 | 19 | many | CASSLREGQGMGLAYEQYF | TGCGCCAGCAGCCTCAGGGAAGGACAGGGGATGGGGTTGGCCTACGAGCAGTACTTC
TRBJ2-1 | TRBV27 | NA | 17 | many | CGSSAPAGVFGVDEQFF | TGTGGCAGCAGTGCCCCGGCAGGGGTTTTTGGAGTAGATGAGCAGTTCTTC
TRBJ1-1 | TRBV7-8 | NA | 15 | few | CASSLEAGRWTEAFF | TGTGCCAGCAGCTTAGAGGCAGGGAGGTGGACTGAAGCTTTCTTT
TRBJ2-3 | TRBV4-3 | NA | 15 | many | CASSQLVASTDTQYF | TGCGCCAGCAGCCAATTGGTTGCTAGCACAGATACGCAGTATTTT
TRBJ1-1 | TRBV4-1 | TRBD1 | 15 | many | CASSGQGAMNTEAFF | TGCGCCAGCAGCGGACAGGGCGCTATGAACACTGAAGCTTTCTTT
TRBJ2-7 | TRBV10-3 | NA | 14 | many | CAISVQGASYEQYF | TGTGCCATCAGCGTCCAGGGAGCCTCCTACGAGCAGTACTTC
TRBJ1-1 | TRBV12-3/TRBV12-4 | NA | 16 | NA | CASSKRRGPMNTEASF | TGTGCCAGCAGTAAAAGAAGGGGTCCCATGAACACTGAAGCTTCCTTT
TRBJ1-4 | TRBV7-2 | NA | 15 | few | CASSLWGPSDEKLFF | TGTGCCAGCAGCTTATGGGGACCCAGTGATGAAAAACTGTTTTTT
TRBJ1-1 | TRBV12-3/TRBV12-4 | TRBD1 | 14 | many | CASSLLQGAAEAFF | TGTGCCAGCAGTCTCCTACAGGGGGCCGCTGAAGCTTTCTTT
TRBJ2-7 | TRBV6-5 | NA | 15 | many | CASSPGTGQTYEQYF | TGTGCCAGCAGTCCCGGGACTGGACAGACCTACGAGCAGTACTTC
TRBJ1-1 | TRBV4-1 | TRBD1 | 15 | many | CASSDGQGPLDEAFF | TGCGCCAGCAGCGACGGACAGGGGCCCCTCGATGAAGCTTTCTTT
TRBJ2-1 | TRBV7-9 | NA | 15 | many | CASSGGETSYNEQFF | TGTGCCAGCAGCGGAGGGGAAACCTCCTACAATGAGCAGTTCTTC
TRBJ2-3 | TRBV9 | TRBD2 | 19 | NA | CASSGPRRLAGLGTDTQYF | TGTGCCAGCAGCGGACCTCGGAGACTAGCGGGATTGGGCACAGATACGCAGTATTTT
TRBJ2-1 | TRBV5-1 | TRBD1 | 16 | NA | CASSSERTGLSNEQSF | TGCGCCAGCAGCTCCGAACGGACAGGGCTTAGCAATGAGCAGTCCTTC
TRBJ2-3 | TRBV6-2/TRBV6-3 | TRBD2 | 14 | many | CASGSGGAPDTQYF | TGTGCCAGCGGTAGCGGGGGAGCTCCAGATACGCAGTATTTT
TRBJ2-3 | TRBV9 | NA | 16 | few | CASSVRSGASTDTQYF | TGTGCCAGCAGCGTACGAAGCGGCGCTAGCACAGATACGCAGTATTTT
TRBJ2-2 | TRBV10-3 | TRBD1 | 14 | many | CAIKTGGGTGELFF | TGTGCCATCAAAACAGGGGGAGGCACCGGGGAGCTGTTTTTT
TRBJ2-3 | TRBV12-3/TRBV12-4 | NA | 14 | many | CASSLSGTIDTQYF | TGTGCCAGCAGTCTTTCCGGGACCATCGATACGCAGTATTTT
TRBJ2-1 | TRBV6-2/TRBV6-3 | TRBD2 | 15 | many | CASMATGGAYNEQFF | TGTGCCAGCATGGCCACTGGGGGGGCCTACAATGAGCAGTTCTTC
TRBJ2-7 | TRBV29-1 | TRBD1 | 14 | once | CGAAIRDRGNEQYF | TGCGGCGCCGCTATCCGGGACAGGGGTAACGAGCAGTACTTC
TRBJ2-5 | TRBV12-3/TRBV12-4 | NA | 13 | NA | CASSFGSPETQYF | TGTGCCAGCAGTTTCGGCAGTCCGGAGACCCAGTACTTC
TRBJ2-7 | TRBV20-1 | NA | 12 | many | CSAWVDSDEQYF | TGCAGTGCTTGGGTAGACAGCGACGAGCAGTACTTC
TRBJ2-3 | TRBV10-3 | TRBD2 | 10 | NA | CAVSSGFQYF | TGTGCCGTATCTAGCGGTTTCCAGTATTTT
TRBJ1-2 | TRBV6-1 | NA | 17 | many | CASSEGVGVLANYGYTF | TGTGCCAGCAGTGAAGGGGTGGGGGTACTAGCTAACTATGGCTACACCTTC
TRBJ1-2 | TRBV7-9 | NA | 12 | many | CASSPLSAGYTF | TGTGCCAGCAGCCCCTTGTCGGCAGGCTACACCTTC
TRBJ2-3 | TRBV4-1 | NA | 13 | many | CASRKQNTDTQYF | TGCGCCAGCAGGAAACAAAACACAGATACGCAGTATTTT
TRBJ1-6 | TRBV2 | TRBD1 | 16 | many | CASSQLRQGYSSPLHF | TGTGCCAGCAGTCAACTAAGACAGGGCTATAGTTCACCCCTCCACTTT
TRBJ2-1 | TRBV2 | NA | 11 | medium-sized | CASSEGAEQFF | TGTGCCAGCAGTGAGGGCGCTGAGCAGTTCTTC
TRBJ2-1 | TRBV20-1 | TRBD2 | 15 | many | CSARSGSGGRYEQFF | TGCAGTGCTAGATCGGGTAGCGGGGGGAGGTATGAGCAGTTCTTC
TRBJ2-7 | TRBV20-1 | NA | 10 | few | CSASPYELYF | TGCAGTGCTTCCCCCTACGAGCTGTACTTC
TRBJ1-1 | TRBV5-1 | TRBD1 | 16 | many | CASSLATGDGKTEAFF | TGCGCCAGCAGCTTGGCGACAGGGGATGGGAAGACTGAAGCTTTCTTT
TRBJ2-3 | TRBV12-3/TRBV12-4 | NA | 15 | many | CASSPGGASTDTQYF | TGTGCCAGCAGCCCAGGAGGCGCTAGCACAGATACGCAGTATTTT
TRBJ1-1 | TRBV20-1 | NA | 15 | NA | CSTRDGGRQLLEAFF | TGCAGTACTAGAGACGGCGGTCGGCAGCTTCTCGAAGCTTTCTTT
TRBJ2-4 | TRBV20-1 | TRBD1 | 14 | many | CSASGGTGGNIQYF | TGCAGTGCTAGTGGGGGGACAGGGGGAAACATTCAGTACTTC
TRBJ2-4 | TRBV11-2 | NA | 13 | NA | CASSLSLAYIQYF | TGTGCCAGCAGCTTAAGCCTAGCATACATTCAGTACTTC
TRBJ1-5 | TRBV10-3 | NA | 13 | many | CAISGNKDQPQHF | TGTGCCATCAGTGGGAACAAGGATCAGCCCCAGCATTTT
TRBJ1-3 | TRBV3-1 | NA | 14 | many | CASSQLLERGTIYF | TGTGCCAGCAGCCAGCTACTAGAACGCGGCACCATATATTTT